This T cell receptor beta chain was sequenced during a study of preoperative IRX-2 immunotherapy in early breast cancer. Clones were read by immunoSEQ multiplex PCR, and TCRdb kept only the in-frame ones, dropping some. The profile covers roughly 35,000 clones, with 90% to 95% appearing a single time and 6.4% taken by the ten largest. Treatment indicated: preoperative locoregional IRX-2 cytokine immunotherapy. Patients received preoperative, locoregional IRX-2 cytokine immunotherapy in a phase Ib study. The length of the CDR3 is 13 residues. V gave up 6 bases and J gave up 3 bases, with 12 bases separating them. In germline, CDR1 is SGHRS, CDR2 YFSETQ.

The sequence was collected from a human donor with breast cancer. The chain joins TRBV5-1 to TRBJ1-1; D is undetermined. This material was collected from a patient treated with IRX-2 immunotherapy. This chain's CDR3 is CASMPNRDTEAFF. DNA of the CDR3: TGCGCCAGCATGCCTAATCGGGACACTGAAGCTTTCTTT.